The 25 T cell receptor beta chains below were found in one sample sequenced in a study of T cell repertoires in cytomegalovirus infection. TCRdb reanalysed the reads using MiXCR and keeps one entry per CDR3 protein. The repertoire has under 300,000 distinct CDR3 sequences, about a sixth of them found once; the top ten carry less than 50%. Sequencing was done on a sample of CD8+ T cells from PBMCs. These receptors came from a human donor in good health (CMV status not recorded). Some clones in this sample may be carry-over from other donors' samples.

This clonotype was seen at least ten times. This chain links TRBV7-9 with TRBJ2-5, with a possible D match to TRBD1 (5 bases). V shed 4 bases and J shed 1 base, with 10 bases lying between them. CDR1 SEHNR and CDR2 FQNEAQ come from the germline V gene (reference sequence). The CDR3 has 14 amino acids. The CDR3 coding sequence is TGTGCCAGCAGCTCTAAGGGGTTCCAAGAGACCCAGTACTTC. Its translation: CASSSKGFQETQYF.

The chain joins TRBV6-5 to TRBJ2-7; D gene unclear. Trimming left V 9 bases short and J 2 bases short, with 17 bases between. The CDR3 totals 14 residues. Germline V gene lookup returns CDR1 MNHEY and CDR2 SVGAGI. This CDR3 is CASSHGMATYEQYF. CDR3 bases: TGTGCCAGTTCCCACGGCATGGCTACCTACGAGCAGTACTTC.

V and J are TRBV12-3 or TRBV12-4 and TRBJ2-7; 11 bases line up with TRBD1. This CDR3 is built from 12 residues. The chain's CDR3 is CASGQGAHEQYF. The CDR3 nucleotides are TGTGCGAGCGGACAGGGGGCCCACGAGCAGTACTTC.

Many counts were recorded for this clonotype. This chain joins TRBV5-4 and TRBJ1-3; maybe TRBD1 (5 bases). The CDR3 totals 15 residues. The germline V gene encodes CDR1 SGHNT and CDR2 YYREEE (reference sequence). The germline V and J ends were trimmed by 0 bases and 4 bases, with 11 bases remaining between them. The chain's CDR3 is CASSLGAGPGNTIYF. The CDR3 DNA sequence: TGTGCCAGCAGCTTGGGAGCGGGGCCCGGAAACACCATATATTTT.

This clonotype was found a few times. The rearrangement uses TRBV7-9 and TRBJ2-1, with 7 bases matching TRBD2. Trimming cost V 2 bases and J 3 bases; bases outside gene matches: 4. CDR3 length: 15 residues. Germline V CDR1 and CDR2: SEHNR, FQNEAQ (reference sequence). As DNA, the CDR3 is TGTGCCAGCAGCTTACTAGCGGTGGACTACAATGAGCAGTTCTTC. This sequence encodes CASSLLAVDYNEQFF.

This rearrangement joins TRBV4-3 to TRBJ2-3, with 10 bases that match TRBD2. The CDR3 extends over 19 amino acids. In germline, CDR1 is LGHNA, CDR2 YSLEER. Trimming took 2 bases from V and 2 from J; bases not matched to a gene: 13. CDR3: CASSQRAPLAGSITDTQYF. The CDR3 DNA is TGCGCCAGCAGCCAACGTGCCCCACTAGCGGGGAGCATCACAGATACGCAGTATTTT.

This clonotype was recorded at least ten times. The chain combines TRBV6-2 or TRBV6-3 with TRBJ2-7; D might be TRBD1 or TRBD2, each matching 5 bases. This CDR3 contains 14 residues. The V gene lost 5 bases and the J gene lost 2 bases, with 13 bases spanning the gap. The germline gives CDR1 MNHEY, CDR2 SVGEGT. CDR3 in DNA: TGTGCCAGCAGTCACGGGACGGATACCTACGAGCAGTACTTC. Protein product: CASSHGTDTYEQYF.

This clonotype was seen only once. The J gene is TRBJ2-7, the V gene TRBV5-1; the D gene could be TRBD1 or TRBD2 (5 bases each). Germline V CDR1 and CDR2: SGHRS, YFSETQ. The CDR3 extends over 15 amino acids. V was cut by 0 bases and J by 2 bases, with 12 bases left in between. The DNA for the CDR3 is TGCGCCAGCAGCTTGGCGAGGGACGGGACCTACGAGCAGTACTTC. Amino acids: CASSLARDGTYEQYF.

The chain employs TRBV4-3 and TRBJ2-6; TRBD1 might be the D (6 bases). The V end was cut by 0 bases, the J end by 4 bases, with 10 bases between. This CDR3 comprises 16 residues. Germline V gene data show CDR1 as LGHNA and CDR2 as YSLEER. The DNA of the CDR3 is TGCGCCAGCAGCCAAGATTCAGGGGTCGGGGCCAACGTCCTGACTTTC. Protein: CASSQDSGVGANVLTF.

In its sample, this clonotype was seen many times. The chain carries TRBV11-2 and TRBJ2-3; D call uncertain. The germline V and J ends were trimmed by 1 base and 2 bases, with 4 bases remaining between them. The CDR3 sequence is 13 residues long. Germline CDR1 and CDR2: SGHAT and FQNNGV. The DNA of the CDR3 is TGTGCCAGCAGCTTAGGCTTCACAGATACGCAGTATTTT. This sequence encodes CASSLGFTDTQYF.

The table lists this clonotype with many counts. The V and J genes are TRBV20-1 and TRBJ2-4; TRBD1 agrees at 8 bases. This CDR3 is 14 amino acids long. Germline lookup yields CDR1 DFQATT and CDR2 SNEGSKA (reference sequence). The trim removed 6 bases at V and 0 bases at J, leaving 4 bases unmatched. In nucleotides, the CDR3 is TGCAGTGCGTCGGACAGGGTAGCCAAAAACATTCAGTACTTC. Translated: CSASDRVAKNIQYF.

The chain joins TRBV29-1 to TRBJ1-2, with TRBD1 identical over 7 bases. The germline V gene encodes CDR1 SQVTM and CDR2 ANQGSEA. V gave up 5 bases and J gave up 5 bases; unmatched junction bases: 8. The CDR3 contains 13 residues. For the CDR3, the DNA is TGCAGCGTTCCACGACAGGGAATATATGGCTACACCTTC. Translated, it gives CSVPRQGIYGYTF.

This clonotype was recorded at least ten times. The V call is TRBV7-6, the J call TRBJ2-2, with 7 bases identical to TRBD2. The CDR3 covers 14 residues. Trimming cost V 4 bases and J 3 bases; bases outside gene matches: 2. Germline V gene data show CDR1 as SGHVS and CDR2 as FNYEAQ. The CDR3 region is CASSSAGDTGELFF. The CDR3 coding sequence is TGTGCCAGCAGCTCCGCGGGGGACACCGGGGAGCTGTTTTTT.

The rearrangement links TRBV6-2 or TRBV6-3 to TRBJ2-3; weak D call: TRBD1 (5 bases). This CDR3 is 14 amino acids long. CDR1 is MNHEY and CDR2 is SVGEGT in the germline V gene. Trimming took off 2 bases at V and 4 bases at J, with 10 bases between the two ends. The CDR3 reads CASSYVGRADTQYF. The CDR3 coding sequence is TGTGCCAGCAGTTACGTGGGCAGGGCAGATACGCAGTATTTT.

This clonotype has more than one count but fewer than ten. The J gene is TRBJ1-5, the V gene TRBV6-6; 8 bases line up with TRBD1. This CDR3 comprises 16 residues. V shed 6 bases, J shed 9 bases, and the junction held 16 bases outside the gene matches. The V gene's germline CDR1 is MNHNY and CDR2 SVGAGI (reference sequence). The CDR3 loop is CASSSLSGTGGRPQHF. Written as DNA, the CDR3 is TGTGCCAGCAGCTCGCTTTCCGGGACAGGCGGACGGCCCCAGCATTTT.

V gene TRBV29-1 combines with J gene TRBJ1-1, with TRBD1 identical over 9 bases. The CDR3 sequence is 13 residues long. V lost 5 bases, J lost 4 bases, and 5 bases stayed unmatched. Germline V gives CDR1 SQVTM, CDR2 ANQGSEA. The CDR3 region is CSVLTGGSTEAFF. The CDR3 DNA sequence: TGCAGCGTTCTTACAGGGGGCAGCACTGAAGCTTTCTTT. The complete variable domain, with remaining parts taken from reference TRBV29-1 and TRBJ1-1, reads SAVISQKPSRDICQRGTSLTIQCQVDSQVTMMFWYRQQPGQSLTLIATANQGSEATYESGFVIDKFPISRPNLTFSTLTVSNMSPEDSSIYLCSVLTGGSTEAFFGQGTRLTVV.

The CDR3 nucleotides are TGTGCCAGCAGTGAATTCTTCGGGGACAGGGAGCGGGGCACTGAAGCTTTCTTT. It yields the protein CASSEFFGDRERGTEAFF. V and J are TRBV25-1 and TRBJ1-1, with 9 bases identical to TRBD1. Looked up from germline, CDR1 is MGHDK and CDR2 is SYGVNS. This CDR3 has 18 residues. Losses at the gene ends were 1 base for V and 4 bases for J; bases not matched to a gene: 13.

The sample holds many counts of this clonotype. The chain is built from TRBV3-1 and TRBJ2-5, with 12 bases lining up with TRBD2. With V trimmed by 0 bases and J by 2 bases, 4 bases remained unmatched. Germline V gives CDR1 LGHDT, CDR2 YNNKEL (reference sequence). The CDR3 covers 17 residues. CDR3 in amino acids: CASSQDTGLAGQETQYF. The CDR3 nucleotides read TGTGCCAGCAGCCAAGATACAGGACTAGCGGGACAAGAGACCCAGTACTTC.

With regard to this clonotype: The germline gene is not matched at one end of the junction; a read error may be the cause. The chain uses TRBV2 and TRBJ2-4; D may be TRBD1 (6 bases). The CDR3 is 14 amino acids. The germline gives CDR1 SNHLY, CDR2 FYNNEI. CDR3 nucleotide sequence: TGTGCCGGCAGTCAGGGGATAACCAAAAACATTCAGTACTTC. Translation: CAGSQGITKNIQYF.

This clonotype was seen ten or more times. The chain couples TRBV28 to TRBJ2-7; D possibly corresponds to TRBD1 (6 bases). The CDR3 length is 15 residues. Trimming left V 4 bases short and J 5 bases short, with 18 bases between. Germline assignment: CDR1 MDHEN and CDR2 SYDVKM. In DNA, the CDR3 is TGTGCCAGCAGTTCGGGGACAACCCCGGCCAACGAGCAGTACTTC. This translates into CASSSGTTPANEQYF. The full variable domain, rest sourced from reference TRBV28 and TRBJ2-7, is DVKVTQSSRYLVKRTGEKVFLECVQDMDHENMFWYRQDPGLGLRLIYFSYDVKMKEKGDIPEGYSVSREKKERFSLILESASTNQTSMYLCASSSGTTPANEQYFGPGTRLTVT.

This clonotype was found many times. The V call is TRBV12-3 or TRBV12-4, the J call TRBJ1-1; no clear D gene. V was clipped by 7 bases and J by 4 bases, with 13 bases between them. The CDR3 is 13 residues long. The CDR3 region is CASTHVGVTEAFF. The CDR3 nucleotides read TGTGCCAGCACCCACGTTGGGGTCACTGAAGCTTTCTTT.

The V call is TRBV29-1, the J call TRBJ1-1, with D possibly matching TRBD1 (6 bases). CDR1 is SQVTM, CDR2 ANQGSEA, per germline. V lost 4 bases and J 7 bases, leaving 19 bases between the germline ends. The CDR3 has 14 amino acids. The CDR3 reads CSVAKPGQTGEAFF. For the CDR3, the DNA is TGCAGCGTTGCGAAGCCCGGACAGACTGGTGAAGCTTTCTTT.

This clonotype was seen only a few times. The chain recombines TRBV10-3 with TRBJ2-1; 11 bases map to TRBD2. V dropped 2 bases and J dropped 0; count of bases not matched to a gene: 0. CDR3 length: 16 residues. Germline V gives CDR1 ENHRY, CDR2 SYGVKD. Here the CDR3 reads CAISETSGSSYNEQFF. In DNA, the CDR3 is TGTGCCATCAGTGAGACTAGCGGGAGCTCCTACAATGAGCAGTTCTTC.

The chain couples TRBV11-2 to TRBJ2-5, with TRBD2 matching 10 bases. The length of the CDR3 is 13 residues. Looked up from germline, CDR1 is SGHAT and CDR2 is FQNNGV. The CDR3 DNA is TGTGCAGTAGCGGGGGGAGCCCAAGAGACCCAGTACTTC. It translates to CAVAGGAQETQYF.

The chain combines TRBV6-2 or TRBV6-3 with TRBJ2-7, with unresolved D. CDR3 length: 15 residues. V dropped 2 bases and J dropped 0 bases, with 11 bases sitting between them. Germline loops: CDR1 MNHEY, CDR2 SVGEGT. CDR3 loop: CASSYLYSRSYEQYF. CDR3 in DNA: TGTGCCAGCAGTTACCTCTACTCCCGCTCCTACGAGCAGTACTTC.